This T cell receptor (beta chain) is from a study of Tregs in tolerant kidney transplant recipients. Measured with immunoSEQ multiplex PCR; TCRdb has only the in-frame clones, and not every one. The repertoire consists of 110,000 or so clones, with around 91% occurring once and the leading ten covering 0.34%. The germline V gene has CDR1 SGHNT and CDR2 YYREEE (reference sequence). Trimming removed 4 bases from V and 6 bases from J, with 19 bases in between. This CDR3 has 15 residues. The receptor comes from a human donor who received a combined kidney and bone marrow transplant. This rearrangement joins TRBV5-4 to TRBJ1-2; maybe TRBD1 (5 bases). The sequences come from CD4+ T cells from blood, collected before the transplant. The CDR3: CASSPGGRLHNGYTF. The CDR3 nucleotides are TGTGCCAGCAGCCCTGGGGGGAGGCTGCATAATGGCTACACCTTC.